Listed below are T cell receptor beta chains from one sample, sequenced in a study of cytomegalovirus exposure and HLA in healthy donors. Assay used: immunoSEQ multiplex PCR; TCRdb lists only in-frame clones, some missing. Of 130,000 or so clones in the sample, roughly 73% are singletons; the top ten hold approximately 3.2%. Sequenced: PBMCs. Receptors were obtained from a man aged 35-49 years in good health and CMV-seronegative. The CDR3 runs from the conserved cysteine through the conserved F or W. D genes are given only for firm matches. Size is stated for part of the rows, as once, few or many counts, or as a class when the clone is expanded.

abundance	j_gene	len	v_gene	d_gene	CDR3aa	CDR3nt
NA	TRBJ2-7	16	TRBV9	TRBD2	CASSGTSGGSSYEQYF	TGTGCCAGCAGCGGGACTAGCGGGGGGTCCTCCTACGAGCAGTACTTC
NA	TRBJ2-1	15	TRBV9	TRBD2	CASSVVSGGANEQFF	TGTGCCAGCAGCGTAGTAAGCGGGGGGGCCAATGAGCAGTTCTTC
NA	TRBJ2-3	18	TRBV7-9	NA	CASSLAISKGDVTDTQYF	TGTGCCAGCAGCTTAGCGATTTCAAAGGGGGATGTCACAGATACGCAGTATTTT
few	TRBJ2-2	14	TRBV12-5	NA	CASGLTGYTGELFF	TGTGCTAGTGGTTTGACGGGGTACACCGGGGAGCTGTTTTTT
NA	TRBJ2-1	14	TRBV9	NA	CASSVLAHRDKQFF	TGTGCCAGCAGCGTATTAGCCCACAGGGACAAGCAGTTCTTC
few	TRBJ1-6	15	TRBV5-4	NA	CASSLGQGFNSPLHF	TGTGCCAGCAGCTTGGGGCAGGGGTTTAATTCACCCCTCCACTTT
NA	TRBJ2-3	13	TRBV29-1	NA	CSVEVSVLDTQYF	TGCAGCGTTGAGGTTAGCGTTTTAGATACGCAGTATTTT
NA	TRBJ1-6	14	TRBV5-1	NA	CASSLRGSDSPLHF	TGCGCCAGCAGCCTTCGTGGGAGTGATTCACCCCTCCACTTT
NA	TRBJ2-5	12	TRBV10-3	TRBD1	CAIRDRDETQYF	TGTGCCATTAGAGACAGGGATGAGACCCAGTACTTC
NA	TRBJ2-1	17	TRBV11-3	TRBD1	CASSSLPGQASYNEQFF	TGTGCCAGCAGCTCTCTACCGGGACAGGCGTCCTACAATGAGCAGTTCTTC
NA	TRBJ1-1	15	TRBV5-1	TRBD1	CASSWTGGWGTEAFF	TGCGCCAGCAGCTGGACAGGGGGCTGGGGGACTGAAGCTTTCTTT
NA	TRBJ1-5	14	TRBV18	TRBD1	CASSLGQGNQPQHF	TGTGCCAGCTCACTTGGACAGGGAAATCAGCCCCAGCATTTT
NA	TRBJ1-4	15	TRBV14	TRBD1	CASSGKTGGYEKLFF	TGTGCCAGCAGCGGTAAGACAGGGGGCTATGAAAAACTGTTTTTT
NA	TRBJ1-6	15	TRBV7-9	NA	CASSLVISSGSPLHF	TGTGCCAGCAGCTTAGTTATATCCAGTGGTTCACCCCTCCACTTT
NA	TRBJ2-5	13	TRBV15	NA	CATRASREETQYF	TGTGCCACCAGAGCTTCGCGGGAAGAGACCCAGTACTTC
NA	TRBJ2-3	20	TRBV4-1	TRBD2	CASSPTPGLAGGELTDTQYF	TGCGCCAGCAGCCCTACCCCGGGACTAGCGGGGGGGGAACTCACAGATACGCAGTATTTT
NA	TRBJ2-1	15	TRBV7-2	NA	CASSLARGSYNEQFF	TGTGCCAGCAGCCTTGCCAGGGGCTCCTACAATGAGCAGTTCTTC
NA	TRBJ2-3	17	TRBV4-2	NA	CASSQDSRLVGTDTQYF	TGTGCCAGCAGCCAAGATTCACGGCTAGTTGGCACAGATACGCAGTATTTT
NA	TRBJ1-3	13	TRBV19	NA	CASSSLRREIIYF	TGTGCCAGTAGTTCGTTGAGGAGAGAGATCATATATTTT
NA	TRBJ2-5	13	TRBV6-5	NA	CASSYPAGETQYF	TGTGCCAGCAGTTACCCGGCGGGAGAGACCCAGTACTTC
NA	TRBJ2-7	15	TRBV27	NA	CASSNIPPVSYEQYF	TGTGCCAGCAGTAATATCCCCCCAGTTTCCTACGAGCAGTACTTC
once	TRBJ2-7	18	TRBV11-1	TRBD2	CASSSPLQSGGGFYEQYF	TGTGCCAGCAGCTCTCCGCTCCAGTCTGGCGGGGGGTTCTACGAGCAGTACTTC
few	TRBJ2-5	15	TRBV30	TRBD2	CAWRPGGGYQETQYF	TGTGCCTGGAGACCTGGGGGGGGATACCAAGAGACCCAGTACTTC
NA	TRBJ1-2	12	TRBV30	NA	CAWSVMRSAATF	TGTGCCTGGAGTGTAATGAGATCGGCGGCTACCTTC
NA	TRBJ2-7	16	TRBV27	TRBD2	CASSLVWRGGSYEQYF	TGTGCCAGCAGTTTGGTCTGGCGGGGGGGGTCCTACGAGCAGTACTTC
NA	TRBJ2-7	15	TRBV9	TRBD2	CASSELAGNTHEQYF	TGTGCCAGCAGCGAACTAGCGGGGAACACCCACGAGCAGTACTTC
few	TRBJ1-6	15	TRBV25-1	TRBD1	CASRQGIKSYSPLHF	TGTGCCAGCAGACAGGGGATTAAGTCCTATTCACCCCTCCACTTT
NA	TRBJ2-1	16	TRBV5-1	TRBD2	CASSFNMAGGSREQFF	TGCGCCAGCAGCTTCAATATGGCGGGGGGATCCCGCGAGCAGTTCTTC
few	TRBJ1-1	13	TRBV5-1	NA	CASSNGVNTEAFF	TGCGCCAGCAGCAATGGAGTGAACACTGAAGCTTTCTTT
NA	TRBJ2-1	15	TRBV7-9	NA	CASSLSGGHGNEQFF	TGTGCCAGCAGCCTCAGCGGCGGGCATGGCAATGAGCAGTTCTTC
NA	TRBJ2-5	16	TRBV4-2	TRBD1	CASSQGTGGRQETQYF	TGTGCCAGCAGCCAAGGAACAGGGGGTCGGCAGGAGACCCAGTACTTC
few	TRBJ1-4	15	TRBV5-1	NA	CASSLLERGGEKLFF	TGCGCCAGCAGCTTGTTAGAGAGAGGAGGTGAAAAACTGTTTTTT
NA	TRBJ1-1	13	TRBV25-1	TRBD1	CASSSTGDTEAFF	TGTGCCAGCAGTTCGACAGGGGACACTGAAGCTTTCTTT
NA	TRBJ1-2	16	TRBV7-8	NA	CASSKLDGGNGYGYTF	TGTGCCAGCAGCAAGCTGGACGGAGGGAACGGCTATGGCTACACCTTC
few	TRBJ2-5	15	TRBV5-6	NA	CASSLQGRGQETQYF	TGTGCCAGCAGCTTGCAGGGTCGGGGGCAAGAGACCCAGTACTTC
NA	TRBJ1-1	14	TRBV29-1	NA	CSVRFRALNTEAFF	TGCAGCGTCCGATTCAGGGCTTTGAACACTGAAGCTTTCTTT
NA	TRBJ2-1	16	TRBV2	TRBD2	CASSETSGGAGNEQFF	TGTGCCAGCAGTGAGACTAGCGGGGGGGCCGGTAATGAGCAGTTCTTC
NA	TRBJ1-2	14	TRBV10-3	TRBD1	CAISESEGAGGYTF	TGTGCCATCAGTGAGTCAGAGGGGGCGGGTGGCTACACCTTC
NA	TRBJ1-2	11	TRBV6-5	NA	CASGVQWGYTF	TGTGCCAGCGGAGTGCAGTGGGGCTACACCTTC
NA	TRBJ2-7	16	TRBV4-2	NA	CASSQGGAGISYEQYF	TGTGCCAGCAGCCAGGGTGGGGCAGGGATTTCCTACGAGCAGTACTTC
once	TRBJ2-3	14	TRBV6-5	NA	CASSSWRGTDTQYF	TGTGCCAGCAGTTCCTGGCGGGGCACAGATACGCAGTATTTT
NA	TRBJ2-3	16	TRBV6-4	TRBD2	CASSDALAGGPDTQYF	TGTGCCAGCAGTGACGCACTAGCGGGGGGGCCAGATACGCAGTATTTT
NA	TRBJ1-2	15	TRBV5-6	TRBD1	CASSKNRGRGYGYTF	TGTGCCAGCAGTAAGAACAGGGGGCGCGGATATGGCTACACCTTC
NA	TRBJ2-2	17	TRBV4-1	TRBD2	CASSRTPSGGASGELFF	TGCGCCAGCAGCCGAACCCCTAGCGGGGGGGCCTCCGGGGAGCTGTTTTTT
NA	TRBJ1-2	14	TRBV9	TRBD1	CASSGDRGVYGYTF	TGTGCCAGCAGCGGCGACAGGGGGGTCTATGGCTACACCTTC
NA	TRBJ2-6	18	TRBV14	TRBD1	CASSQDSTGPWGANVLTF	TGTGCCAGCAGCCAAGATTCGACAGGGCCCTGGGGGGCCAACGTCCTGACTTTC